This TCR beta chain derives from a study of lymphopenia after photon versus proton radiotherapy. Sequencing used immunoSEQ multiplex PCR; TCRdb keeps in-frame clones, though not all of them. The data show around 63,000 clones, roughly 86% seen once. Points from the study as a whole: Larger post-nadir TCR diversity loss correlated inversely with survival in deceased patients.

A word on this clone: Its cognate antigen is unknown.

The CDR3 sequence is 15 residues long. The germline gives CDR1 SGHRS, CDR2 YFSETQ. The V end was cut by 2 bases, the J end by 2 bases, with 12 bases between. This specimen was peripheral blood, taken from a patient treated with photon-based radiotherapy. This TCR was recovered from a man aged 35-49 years with gastric cancer. The chain recombines TRBV5-1 with TRBJ2-3; D uncertain. In DNA form, the CDR3 reads TGCGCCAGCAGCTTACGCGGAATATACACAGATACGCAGTATTTT. The encoded protein is CASSLRGIYTDTQYF.